Reported below is one TCR beta chain. This sample is drawn from a study of blood T cell repertoires in COVID-19. Study in general: There were acute and convalescent COVID-19 samples, and they came from the United States, Italy and Spain. T cells, B-cell-depleted T cells, or PBMCs supplied cDNA or gDNA.

Repertoires were generated with immunoSEQ multiplex PCR, while TCRdb's copy carries only in-frame clones and drops some. The data show some 200,000 clones, approximately 87% seen once. The receptor comes from a woman younger than 35 who had recovered from COVID-19. Sequencing was done on a sample of peripheral blood.

The CDR3 spells CAIRGSSYNEQFF. As DNA, the CDR3 is TGTGCCATTCGAGGAAGCTCCTACAATGAGCAGTTCTTC. This chain connects TRBV10-3 to TRBJ2-1, with unresolved D. The CDR3 is 13 amino acids. V lost 9 bases, J lost 0 bases, and 9 bases lay in between. Germline V gives CDR1 ENHRY, CDR2 SYGVKD.